The 18 T cell receptor beta chains below all came from one sample that was sequenced in a study of shared clonotypes between healthy human individuals. Some clones are missing from TCRdb's copy, which holds only in-frame ones; the method was immunoSEQ multiplex PCR. The repertoire consists of some 1.4 million clones, with roughly 97% occurring once and the leading ten covering more than 0.9%. The specimen sequenced was naive CD4+ T cells sorted from blood. Subset defined: CD45RA+ positively selected. The receptor source for this set is a man younger than 45 in good health.

This chain uses TRBV30 with TRBJ1-5; D may be TRBD1 (6 bases). The CDR3 runs to 14 residues. Trimming left V 2 bases short and J 0 bases short, with 8 bases between. Germline lookup yields CDR1 GTSNPN and CDR2 SVGIG (reference sequence). The CDR3 sequence: CAWSRGDSNQPQHF. CDR3 DNA sequence: TGTGCCTGGAGTAGGGGGGATAGCAATCAGCCCCAGCATTTT.

This chain joins TRBV6-5 and TRBJ2-5, with TRBD2 identical over 8 bases. Germline values: CDR1 MNHEY, CDR2 SVGAGI. This CDR3 contains 14 residues. Trimming cost V 10 bases and J 5 bases; bases outside gene matches: 12. The CDR3 DNA reads TGTGCCACTCAGCAGACCGGGAGGGGGGAGACCCAGTACTTC. Protein: CATQQTGRGETQYF.

This sequence joins TRBV5-1 and TRBJ2-7; TRBD1 agrees at 7 bases. V trimming: 5 bases; J trimming: 3 bases; junction bases outside the gene matches: 26. Germline V lookup: CDR1 SGHRS, CDR2 YFSETQ. This CDR3 is built from 20 residues. The CDR3 here is CASSRITGAASASLFYEQYF. CDR3 bases: TGCGCCAGCAGTAGAATCACAGGGGCCGCCTCGGCTTCTCTATTCTACGAGCAGTACTTC.

The rearrangement links TRBV6-1 to TRBJ2-5, with a possible D match to TRBD1 (5 bases). Germline CDR1 MNHNS, CDR2 SASEGT. The CDR3 is 15 residues long. V gave up 4 bases and J gave up 5 bases, with 17 bases separating them. The DNA of the CDR3 is TGTGCCAGCAGTGTAGGGGTAACCGCCCCGGAGACCCAGTACTTC. It specifies CASSVGVTAPETQYF.

This clone was picked up one time. The J gene is TRBJ2-7, the V gene TRBV7-8, with D possibly being TRBD1 (5 bases). Germline V gene sequence: CDR1 SGHVS, CDR2 FQNEAQ. V was pared by 2 bases and J by 0 bases, with 11 bases between. This CDR3 region has 15 residues. The CDR3 loop is CASSLSRVLSYEQYF. CDR3 nucleotide sequence: TGTGCCAGCAGCTTAAGCAGGGTCCTCTCCTACGAGCAGTACTTC.

The V call is TRBV11-3, the J call TRBJ2-2, with 7 nucleotides matching TRBD1. Germline V CDR1 and CDR2: SGHNT, YENEEA. This CDR3 region has 16 residues. J gave up 1 base and V 5 bases, and 7 bases lay outside the gene matches. This CDR3 reads CASSKQGSQNTGELFF. Written as DNA, the CDR3 is TGTGCCAGCAGCAAACAGGGGTCGCAGAACACCGGGGAGCTGTTTTTT. The full variable domain, completed using reference TRBV11-3 and TRBJ2-2, is EAGVVQSPRYKIIEKKQPVAFWCNPISGHNTLYWYLQNLGQGPELLIRYENEEAVDDSQLPKDRFSAERLKGVDSTLKIQPAELGDSAVYLCASSKQGSQNTGELFFGEGSRLTVL.

The chain is built from TRBV14 and TRBJ2-1; maybe TRBD2 (6 bases). Looked up from germline, CDR1 is SGHDN and CDR2 is FVKESK. The CDR3 spans 15 residues. Deletions cut 4 bases from V and 7 bases from J, with 17 bases between. In DNA, the CDR3 is TGTGCCAGCAGCCTCCAACGCGGGGTCATGAATGAGCAGTTCTTC. Residues: CASSLQRGVMNEQFF.

The chain joins TRBV7-9 to TRBJ1-4; no clear D gene. This CDR3 spans 12 amino acids. Germline V gene data show CDR1 as SEHNR and CDR2 as FQNEAQ (reference sequence). V dropped 3 bases and J dropped 4 bases, with 3 bases sitting between them. In nucleotides, the CDR3 is TGTGCCAGCAGCTTCAGTAATGAAAAACTGTTTTTT. This translates into CASSFSNEKLFF.

The chain combines TRBV19 with TRBJ1-3, with D unresolved. The V end lost 7 bases, the J end lost 0 bases, and 7 bases lay between the germline ends. The CDR3 covers 13 residues. Germline V gives CDR1 LNHDA, CDR2 SQIVND (reference sequence). CDR3 bases: TGTGCCAGTAAAGGTCTCTCTGGAAACACCATATATTTT. Translated: CASKGLSGNTIYF.

This chain connects TRBV27 to TRBJ1-3, with D tentatively TRBD1 (5 bases). The germline V and J ends were trimmed by 5 bases and 0 bases, with 17 bases remaining between them. CDR1 is MNHEY, CDR2 SMNVEV, per germline (reference sequence). The CDR3 length is 17 residues. In DNA, the CDR3 is TGTGCCAGCAGTCCCCTTTTGACGGGGGTCTCTGGAAACACCATATATTTT. It translates to CASSPLLTGVSGNTIYF.

The gene calls are TRBV7-9 and TRBJ2-1; no clear D gene. Germline CDR1 is SEHNR and CDR2 is FQNEAQ (reference sequence). V gave up 6 bases and J gave up 4 bases, with 4 bases separating them. CDR3 length: 11 residues. In DNA, the CDR3 is TGTGCCAGCAGGGGGTACAATGAGCAGTTCTTC. Its translation is CASRGYNEQFF.

The CDR3, as DNA: TGTGCCAGCAGCCGGTTAAGGAACACCGGGGAGCTGTTTTTT. It yields the protein CASSRLRNTGELFF. This sequence joins TRBV6-1 and TRBJ2-2; D is unresolved. The CDR3 loop spans 14 amino acids. Germline CDR1 is MNHNS and CDR2 is SASEGT. The germline V and J ends were trimmed by 6 bases and 1 base, with 9 bases remaining between them.

The gene calls are TRBV11-3 and TRBJ2-1; maybe TRBD1 (5 bases). Trimming removed 3 bases from V and 7 bases from J, with 13 bases in between. Germline assignment: CDR1 SGHNT and CDR2 YENEEA. The CDR3 has 14 residues. The CDR3 here is CASSFKGKNNEQFF. CDR3 nucleotide sequence: TGTGCCAGCAGCTTCAAGGGGAAGAATAATGAGCAGTTCTTC.

The genes are TRBV11-2 and TRBJ2-4; 16 bases map to TRBD2. CDR3 length equals 17 residues. V shed 6 bases and J 5 bases; nucleotides not matched to a gene: 7. Per the germline V gene, CDR1 is SGHAT and CDR2 is FQNNGV. The DNA for the CDR3 is TGTGCCAGCAGGAAGAGAGGGACTAGCGGGAGGGAAAACATTCAGTACTTC. Residues: CASRKRGTSGRENIQYF.

This clone came up once. V usage is TRBV20-1 and J usage is TRBJ1-1; D not resolved. This CDR3 spans 10 amino acids. Germline V CDR1 and CDR2: DFQATT, SNEGSKA (reference sequence). The V end was cut by 2 bases, the J end by 9 bases, with 7 bases between. CDR3 sequence (DNA): TGCAGTGCTAGACTAGTGAAAGCTTTCTTT. Protein sequence: CSARLVKAFF.

The rearrangement links TRBV2 to TRBJ1-1, with 9 bases that match TRBD1. The CDR3 covers 16 residues. The V segment lost 6 bases and the J segment 2 bases; nucleotides outside the gene matches: 10. Germline V lookup: CDR1 SNHLY, CDR2 FYNNEI. The CDR3 DNA follows: TGTGCCAGCAGAGCCGGGACAGGGCTGCATAACACTGAAGCTTTCTTT. Its protein product is CASRAGTGLHNTEAFF. The entire variable domain, with the rest obtained from reference TRBV2 and TRBJ1-1, is as follows: EPEVTQTPSHQVTQMGQEVILRCVPISNHLYFYWYRQILGQKVEFLVSFYNNEISEKSEIFDDQFSVERPDGSNFTLKIRSTKLEDSAMYFCASRAGTGLHNTEAFFGQGTRLTVV.

This rearrangement joins TRBV11-2 to TRBJ2-1; 7 bases agree with TRBD1. In germline, CDR1 is SGHAT, CDR2 FQNNGV. The V and J ends lost 4 bases and 0 bases, in that order; junction bases with no gene match: 6. CDR3 length equals 16 residues. The CDR3 DNA follows: TGTGCCAGCAGCTCCCGGACAGGTGGCTCCTACAATGAGCAGTTCTTC. Translation gives CASSSRTGGSYNEQFF.

The chain has TRBV7-2 and TRBJ2-7, with TRBD2 matching 8 bases. Germline CDR1 and CDR2: SGHTA and FQGNSA. CDR3 length equals 15 residues. J lost 4 bases, V lost 0 bases, and 5 bases had no gene match. CDR3 loop: CASSLAGLGAYEQYF. CDR3 sequence (DNA): TGTGCCAGCAGCTTAGCGGGACTAGGGGCATACGAGCAGTACTTC. Complete variable domain (other parts from reference TRBV7-2 and TRBJ2-7): GAGVSQSPSNKVTEKGKDVELRCDPISGHTALYWYRQSLGQGLEFLIYFQGNSAPDKSGLPSDRFSAERTGGSVSTLTIQRTQQEDSAVYLCASSLAGLGAYEQYFGPGTRLTVT.